This T cell receptor (beta chain) was obtained from a study of PD-L1 blockade in urothelial cancer. As for the study in general: Atezolizumab at 1,200 mg intravenously every 3 weeks was started by patients at some point between 2014 and 2015. Male sex and bladder-origin urothelial cancer characterized about 85% of the 29 patients. Blood analysis was done at 3 weeks (second dose) and 6 weeks after treatment began.

Germline CDR1 MGHRA, CDR2 YSYEKL. The CDR3 length is 14 residues. The V gene lost 0 bases and the J gene lost 3 bases, with 8 bases spanning the gap. Spiking of synthetic TCR analog templates was performed in each PCR. Clones were read by immunoSEQ multiplex PCR, and TCRdb kept only the in-frame ones, dropping some. The sample includes over 65,000 clones, less than 90% of them seen just once. Sequences were derived from PBMCs, sampled around atezolizumab (anti-PD-L1) treatment. This receptor was identified in a man in his 70s with urothelial cancer. This chain links TRBV4-1 with TRBJ1-2; D is uncertain. The CDR3 reads CASSQEWGDYGYTF. The CDR3 bases are TGCGCCAGCAGCCAAGAGTGGGGAGACTATGGCTACACCTTC.